The clone carrying this T cell receptor beta chain was observed at least ten times. What it recognizes is unknown. This sample stems from a study of human T cells and chemical hapten exposure. Overall study findings and caveats: The study found that DPC sensitization did not change TCRs above 1 in 1000 frequency. In comparison with controls, expanded TCRs gave rise to a significantly larger number of large CDR3 similarity clusters.

The V gene lost 2 bases and the J gene lost 0 bases, with 9 bases spanning the gap. The length of the CDR3 is 15 residues. CDR1 SGHVS and CDR2 FQNEAQ come from the germline V gene. Noted time point: pre-sensitization, week 0. Treatment noted: therapeutic diphenylcyclopropenone sensitization with weekly scalp DPC. TCRdb ran MiXCR on the RACE reads and lists one entry per CDR3 protein. The data contain about 40,000 distinct CDR3 sequences, approximately 10% of them singletons. The material was whole blood, obtained in connection with sensitization to the hapten diphenylcyclopropenone (DPC). This chain connects TRBV7-8 to TRBJ2-3; the D is unclear. The clonotype comes from a man aged 30 to 45 with alopecia areata. Some clones in this sample may be carry-over from other donors' samples. The CDR3 DNA sequence: TGTGCCAGCAGCTTATCCCGGATAAGCACAGATACGCAGTATTTT. It encodes CASSLSRISTDTQYF.